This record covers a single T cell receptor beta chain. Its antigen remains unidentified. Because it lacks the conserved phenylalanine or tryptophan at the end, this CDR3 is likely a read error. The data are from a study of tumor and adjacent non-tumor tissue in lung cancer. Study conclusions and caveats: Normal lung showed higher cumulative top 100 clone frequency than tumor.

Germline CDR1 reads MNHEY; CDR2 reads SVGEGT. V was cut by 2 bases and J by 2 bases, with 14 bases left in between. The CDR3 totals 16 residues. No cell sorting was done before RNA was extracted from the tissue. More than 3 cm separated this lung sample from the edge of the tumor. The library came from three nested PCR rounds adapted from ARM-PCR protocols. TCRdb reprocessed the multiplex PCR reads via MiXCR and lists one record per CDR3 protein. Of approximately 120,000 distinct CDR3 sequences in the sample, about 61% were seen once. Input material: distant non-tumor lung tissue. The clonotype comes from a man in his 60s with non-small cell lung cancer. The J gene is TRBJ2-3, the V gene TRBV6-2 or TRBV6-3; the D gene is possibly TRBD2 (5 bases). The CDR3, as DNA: TGTGCCAGCAGTTACCTTTCGGGAAGTGACACAGATACGCAGTATATT. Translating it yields CASSYLSGSDTDTQYI.